The 29 T cell receptor beta chains listed next were all sequenced from one sample in a study of T cells in Graves' hyperthyroidism and ophthalmopathy. Using RNA transcripts as the source, TCR beta CDR3 regions were amplified. Primed by the HTBI set, a first-round RT-PCR was run on the TCR CDR3. TCRdb re-analysed the multiplex PCR reads in MiXCR, keeping a single row per CDR3 protein. The sample records roughly 570,000 distinct CDR3 sequences, roughly 46% being singletons. Sequencing was carried out using peripheral blood or thyroid tissue (not recorded which). The receptors originated from an adult woman with Graves' disease, either hyperthyroidism or ophthalmopathy (not recorded which).

In its sample, this clonotype was seen many times. V is TRBV12-3 or TRBV12-4 and J is TRBJ2-7; D unclear. The CDR3 consists of 12 residues. V shed 5 bases and J shed 6 bases, with 11 bases lying between them. CDR3 sequence reads: CASSPIRSEQYF. The CDR3, as DNA: TGTGCCAGCAGTCCTATAAGGAGCGAGCAGTACTTC.

The chain is built from TRBV29-1 and TRBJ1-2; 7 bases are a match to TRBD1. Germline-derived CDR1 and CDR2 are SQVTM and ANQGSEA. CDR3 size: 13 residues. With 5 bases clipped from V and 5 bases from J, the junction kept 8 bases outside the gene matches. The CDR3 loop is CSVPTGVGYGYTF. The CDR3, as DNA: TGCAGCGTTCCCACAGGGGTCGGATATGGCTACACCTTC. The full variable domain, its missing parts supplied by reference TRBV29-1 and TRBJ1-2, is SAVISQKPSRDICQRGTSLTIQCQVDSQVTMMFWYRQQPGQSLTLIATANQGSEATYESGFVIDKFPISRPNLTFSTLTVSNMSPEDSSIYLCSVPTGVGYGYTFGSGTRLTVV.

The chain combines TRBV20-1 with TRBJ2-2; possibly TRBD1 for D (6 bases). The germline V gene has CDR1 DFQATT and CDR2 SNEGSKA (reference sequence). The V end lost 6 bases, the J end lost 3 bases, and 8 bases lay between the germline ends. The CDR3 runs 12 residues. The CDR3 here is CSANRDTGELFF. Written as DNA, the CDR3 is TGCAGTGCCAACAGGGACACCGGGGAGCTGTTTTTT.

This clonotype was seen ten or more times. V usage is TRBV7-9 and J usage is TRBJ2-2, with a tentative D call TRBD1 (6 bases). Trimming removed 4 bases from V and 1 base from J, with 16 bases in between. CDR1 and CDR2 (germline): SEHNR, FQNEAQ (reference sequence). There are 17 residues in the CDR3. CDR3 nucleotide sequence: TGTGCCAGCAGCTCATCAGACCGGGACAAGAACACCGGGGAGCTGTTTTTT. Residues: CASSSSDRDKNTGELFF.

The chain carries TRBV7-8 and TRBJ2-7; D gene ambiguous. V lost 8 bases to trimming and J lost 3 bases, with 11 bases between them. Germline CDR1 and CDR2: SGHVS and FQNEAQ. The CDR3 contains 12 residues. CDR3 in DNA: TGTGCCAGCGCAAAGGTGGGCTACGAGCAGTACTTC. Translating gives CASAKVGYEQYF.

In this sample, this clonotype turned up many times. V is TRBV20-1 and J is TRBJ1-5; D is unresolved. V was pared by 1 base and J by 5 bases, with 15 bases between. Germline CDR1 reads DFQATT; CDR2 reads SNEGSKA (reference sequence). The CDR3 runs to 15 residues. The CDR3 region has the DNA TGCAGTGCTAGAGGAGGGCGCGGACCGCATCAGCCCCAGCATTTT. It yields the protein CSARGGRGPHQPQHF.

Many counts were recorded for this clonotype. Written as DNA, the CDR3 is TGCAGCGTGAGGGTTTCTAACTATGGCTACACCTTC. This translates into CSVRVSNYGYTF. The chain links TRBV29-1 to TRBJ1-2; D gene unclear. Germline CDR1 is SQVTM and CDR2 is ANQGSEA. Between the trimmed V and J ends, which lost 6 bases and 0 bases, there was a span of 8 bases. The CDR3 totals 12 residues.

The chain has TRBV30 and TRBJ1-4; 7 bases align to TRBD1. This CDR3 spans 12 amino acids. V gave up 3 bases and J gave up 7 bases; unmatched junction bases: 2. CDR1 and CDR2 (germline): GTSNPN, SVGIG (reference sequence). The CDR3 DNA reads TGTGCCTGGAGGACAGGGCTTGAAAAACTGTTTTTT. This encodes CAWRTGLEKLFF.

This clonotype was recorded at least ten times. This CDR3 is CSAVGERSAYEQYF. CDR3 in DNA: TGCAGTGCTGTGGGGGAGCGGTCAGCCTACGAGCAGTACTTC. The chain links TRBV20-1 to TRBJ2-7; TRBD1 or TRBD2 may be the D gene (5 bases each). This CDR3 contains 14 residues. V was clipped by 5 bases and J by 2 bases, with 16 bases between them. Germline CDR1 and CDR2: DFQATT and SNEGSKA (reference sequence).

This clonotype was seen at least ten times. The V call is TRBV20-1, the J call TRBJ2-5; 12 nucleotides line up with TRBD2. Per germline, CDR1 DFQATT and CDR2 SNEGSKA (reference sequence). The CDR3 is 14 amino acids. Trimming at V came to 5 bases and at J to 4 bases, leaving 5 bases not matched to a gene. The CDR3 region has the DNA TGCAGTGCTGCTAGCGGGAGGGCTGGAGAGACCCAGTACTTC. As protein: CSAASGRAGETQYF.

This clonotype occurred a few times. This chain joins TRBV2 and TRBJ2-5; no clear D. V shed 5 bases and J shed 0 bases, with 16 bases lying between them. Germline V gives CDR1 SNHLY, CDR2 FYNNEI. CDR3 length: 16 amino acids. The DNA for the CDR3 is TGTGCCAGCAGTTTAAGGGCCTTTAGGGACCAAGAGACCCAGTACTTC. It translates to CASSLRAFRDQETQYF.

The chain recombines TRBV27 with TRBJ1-6; D possibly corresponds to TRBD1 (5 bases). The CDR3 extends over 13 amino acids. Germline values: CDR1 MNHEY, CDR2 SMNVEV (reference sequence). V was cut by 6 bases and J by 7 bases, with 10 bases left in between. The CDR3 here is CASRARDNSPLHF. CDR3 DNA: TGTGCCAGCAGAGCCAGGGACAATTCACCCCTCCACTTT.

This clonotype has more than one count but fewer than ten. V and J are TRBV20-1 and TRBJ1-2; no firm D call. This CDR3 comprises 12 residues. V gave up 1 base and J gave up 3 bases, with 6 bases separating them. Germline assignment: CDR1 DFQATT and CDR2 SNEGSKA (reference sequence). The CDR3 is CSARVVDYGYTF. The CDR3 coding sequence is TGCAGTGCTAGAGTTGTGGACTATGGCTACACCTTC.

This clonotype was seen repeatedly, ten times or more. The chain recombines TRBV9 with TRBJ2-3, with no clear D. With 5 bases removed from V and 7 bases from J, the gap between germline ends came to 14 bases. This CDR3 region has 13 residues. Germline lookup yields CDR1 SGDLS and CDR2 YYNGEE. CDR3 sequence: CASRKIEPHTQYF. The CDR3 DNA reads TGTGCCAGCAGGAAAATTGAACCCCATACGCAGTATTTT.

This clonotype was counted only a few times. J is TRBJ1-2 and V is TRBV20-1, with TRBD1 identical over 8 bases. The CDR3 is made up of 13 amino acids. V dropped 7 bases and J dropped 8; count of bases not matched to a gene: 12. From germline, CDR1 is DFQATT and CDR2 SNEGSKA (reference sequence). DNA for the CDR3: TGCAGTGGCCCGGGACAGGCTGCGAGAGGCTACACCTTC. Protein sequence: CSGPGQAARGYTF.

This clonotype has only a few counts. The J gene is TRBJ2-6, the V gene TRBV10-3; D perhaps matches TRBD1 (6 bases). The CDR3 is made up of 16 amino acids. Germline assignment: CDR1 ENHRY and CDR2 SYGVKD. Trimming removed 4 bases from V and 0 bases from J, with 10 bases in between. This CDR3 reads CAISAGGASGANVLTF. The CDR3 bases are TGTGCCATCAGTGCTGGGGGCGCCTCTGGGGCCAACGTCCTGACTTTC.

This rearrangement joins TRBV10-3 to TRBJ1-5; D not certain. V lost 0 bases and J lost 14, with 17 bases in between. This CDR3 contains 14 residues. Per the germline V gene, CDR1 is ENHRY and CDR2 is SYGVKD. CDR3 DNA sequence: TGTGCCATCAGTGAGTCGATGGACGACGGCTACGAGCATTTT. Translating it yields CAISESMDDGYEHF.

This clonotype was seen a handful of times. The V call is TRBV10-2, the J call TRBJ1-1; D is ambiguous. The V and J ends lost 4 bases and 0 bases respectively, with 0 bases between them. Germline-derived CDR1 and CDR2 are WSHSY and SAAADI. This CDR3 has 11 amino acids. The CDR3 here is CASSVNTEAFF. Written as DNA, the CDR3 is TGCGCCAGCAGTGTGAACACTGAAGCTTTCTTT.

The chain links TRBV20-1 to TRBJ1-5; no firm D call. The CDR3 spans 13 residues. Germline V gene data show CDR1 as DFQATT and CDR2 as SNEGSKA (reference sequence). The germline V and J ends were trimmed by 6 bases and 5 bases, with 14 bases remaining between them. CDR3: CSAQATDHQPQHF. The CDR3 DNA is TGCAGTGCCCAGGCTACAGACCATCAGCCCCAGCATTTT.

This rearrangement joins TRBV4-2 to TRBJ1-2; D perhaps matches TRBD1 (5 bases). This CDR3 spans 11 amino acids. Trimming took off 4 bases at V and 8 bases at J, with 8 bases between the two ends. CDR1 is LGHNA and CDR2 is YNFKEQ in the germline V gene. The CDR3: CASSRDRGYTF. The CDR3 DNA reads as TGTGCCAGCAGCCGCGACAGAGGCTACACCTTC.

This chain uses TRBV29-1 with TRBJ2-2; TRBD1 matches 7 bases. Trimming at V came to 1 base and at J to 1 base, leaving 0 bases not matched to a gene. The germline CDR1 and CDR2 sequences are SQVTM and ANQGSEA. The CDR3 sequence is 14 residues long. CDR3 loop: CSVEGQGNTGELFF. The DNA for the CDR3 is TGCAGCGTTGAAGGACAGGGGAACACCGGGGAGCTGTTTTTT.

V is TRBV7-9 and J is TRBJ1-2; D is perhaps TRBD1 (5 bases). Between the trimmed V and J ends, which lost 8 bases and 7 bases, there was a span of 20 bases. The CDR3 sequence is 14 residues long. Looked up from germline, CDR1 is SEHNR and CDR2 is FQNEAQ (reference sequence). CDR3 nucleotide sequence: TGTGCCAGCGAACTTATGGGGGAGAAGGGTGGCTACACCTTC. Protein: CASELMGEKGGYTF.

This clonotype was detected only once. V usage is TRBV15 and J usage is TRBJ1-2; weak D call: TRBD1 (5 bases). The CDR3 totals 13 residues. Trimming removed 6 bases from V and 5 bases from J, with 13 bases in between. Per germline, CDR1 LNHNV and CDR2 YYDKDF (reference sequence). CDR3 bases: TGTGCCACCAGTCCATACAGGAGTTATGGCTACACCTTC. It codes for CATSPYRSYGYTF.

V usage is TRBV29-1 and J usage is TRBJ2-7; weak D call: TRBD2 (6 bases). CDR3 size: 15 residues. V lost 3 bases and J lost 1, with 16 bases in between. CDR1 and CDR2 (germline): SQVTM, ANQGSEA. The CDR3 here is CSVDGRDGESYEQYF. In nucleotides, the CDR3 is TGCAGCGTTGACGGGCGGGACGGAGAATCCTACGAGCAGTACTTC.

This chain joins TRBV7-2 and TRBJ1-2; maybe TRBD1 (6 bases). CDR1 is SGHTA, CDR2 FQGNSA, per germline. This CDR3 region has 14 residues. This CDR3 is CVGSSQTGSYGYTF. The CDR3 nucleotides are TGTGTCGGCAGCTCCCAAACAGGGTCGTATGGCTACACCTTC.

The rearrangement uses TRBV19 and TRBJ2-7; 7 bases align to TRBD1. CDR3 size: 14 residues. CDR1 is LNHDA, CDR2 SQIVND, per germline (reference sequence). V trimming: 4 bases; J trimming: 5 bases; junction bases outside the gene matches: 8. The CDR3 region is CASSKINRGNEQYF. The CDR3 coding sequence is TGTGCCAGTAGTAAAATCAACAGGGGAAACGAGCAGTACTTC. Full variable domain (missing parts from reference TRBV19 and TRBJ2-7): DGGITQSPKYLFRKEGQNVTLSCEQNLNHDAMYWYRQDPGQGLRLIYYSQIVNDFQKGDIAEGYSVSREKKESFPLTVTSAQKNPTAFYLCASSKINRGNEQYFGPGTRLTVT.

The chain links TRBV15 to TRBJ1-1; tentative D call: TRBD1 (5 bases). V was shortened by 2 bases and J by 1 base, with 11 bases between the two germline ends. The CDR3 length is 15 residues. Germline-derived CDR1 and CDR2 are LNHNV and YYDKDF (reference sequence). CDR3 region: CATSRPPQGNTEAFF. The CDR3 DNA is TGTGCCACCAGCAGACCCCCTCAGGGGAACACTGAAGCTTTCTTT.

The table lists this clonotype with many counts. The V call is TRBV7-9, the J call TRBJ2-7; D ambiguous. Germline V gene data show CDR1 as SEHNR and CDR2 as FQNEAQ (reference sequence). V was clipped by 1 base and J by 6 bases, with 25 bases between them. The CDR3 has 18 amino acids. CDR3 sequence (DNA): TGTGCCAGCAGCTTAGTTAACCAGTCCCACTCGATGAATAGCGAGCAGTACTTC. This gives the protein CASSLVNQSHSMNSEQYF.

The chain joins TRBV12-3 or TRBV12-4 to TRBJ2-5; TRBD1 or TRBD2 may be the D gene (6 bases each). This CDR3 contains 12 residues. Trimming shortened V by 8 bases and J by 8 bases, and 15 bases separated the two germline ends. The CDR3 DNA follows: TGTGCCAGCCAAGGTGGGGGGCTAACCCAGTACTTC. Its translation: CASQGGGLTQYF.